A single sample is the source of the 24 T cell receptor beta chains below, sequenced in a study of T cells in localized non-small cell lung cancer. Generated by immunoSEQ multiplex PCR, the TCRdb table keeps only in-frame clones and is missing some. The profile shows fewer than 90,000 clones, 80% of them singletons. The sample consisted of PBMCs, taken before any cancer treatment. Source of these receptors: a man aged 40 to 70 with stage II squamous cell lung carcinoma.

This clone was detected once. The genes are TRBV30 and TRBJ1-3; D is ambiguous. Germline CDR1 is GTSNPN and CDR2 is SVGIG (reference sequence). The CDR3 extends over 14 amino acids. The V end lost 4 bases, the J end lost 0 bases, and 10 bases lay between the germline ends. The CDR3 region has the DNA TGTGCCTGGACCCGTCCAGGCTCTGGAAACACCATATATTTT. This codes for CAWTRPGSGNTIYF.

This chain joins TRBV4-2 and TRBJ2-7; D remains unclear. The V end lost 4 bases, the J end lost 3 bases, and 7 bases lay between the germline ends. The V gene's germline CDR1 is LGHNA and CDR2 YNFKEQ. The CDR3 runs 12 residues. Here the CDR3 DNA reads TGTGCCAGCAGCCCCGGAAGCTACGAGCAGTACTTC. Translating gives CASSPGSYEQYF.

The chain links TRBV5-6 to TRBJ2-5, with 11 bases identical to TRBD2. V lost 0 bases and J lost 6; bases outside the gene matches: 13. The CDR3 covers 18 residues. Germline V gene lookup returns CDR1 SGHDT and CDR2 YYEEEE. The CDR3 coding sequence is TGTGCCAGCAGCTTGGGAGTAGCGGGGGGGCCGGGGGAGAAGACCCAGTACTTC. Encoded protein: CASSLGVAGGPGEKTQYF. Based on the CDR3 plus reference TRBV5-6 and TRBJ2-5, the full variable domain is DAGVTQSPTHLIKTRGQQVTLRCSPKSGHDTVSWYQQALGQGPQFIFQYYEEEERQRGNFPDRFSGHQFPNYSSELNVNALLLGDSALYLCASSLGVAGGPGEKTQYFGPGTRLLVL.

The J gene is TRBJ2-7, the V gene TRBV5-1; perhaps TRBD2 as D (6 bases). This CDR3 has 14 amino acids. Trimming pared 0 bases from V and 3 bases from J, leaving 10 bases between. CDR1 is SGHRS, CDR2 YFSETQ, per germline. The CDR3 DNA sequence: TGCGCCAGCAGCTTGGAATTAGCGGTCTACGAGCAGTACTTC. It yields the protein CASSLELAVYEQYF.

CDR3 nucleotides: TGTGCCAGCTCACCACTAGCGGGGGTTGCCTACGAGCAGTACTTC. Protein sequence: CASSPLAGVAYEQYF. The chain couples TRBV18 to TRBJ2-7; the match to TRBD2 covers 9 bases. In germline, CDR1 is KGHSH, CDR2 LQKENI. The CDR3 runs to 15 residues. V lost 1 base to trimming and J lost 2 bases; unmatched junction nucleotides: 3.

V is TRBV11-3 and J is TRBJ1-1, with 9 nucleotides matching TRBD1. V trimming: 5 bases; J trimming: 1 base; junction bases outside the gene matches: 5. The CDR3 is 15 amino acids. Germline CDR1 and CDR2: SGHNT and YENEEA. The chain's CDR3 is CASSGGQGENTEAFF. The CDR3 coding sequence is TGTGCCAGCAGCGGGGGACAGGGAGAGAACACTGAAGCTTTCTTT.

This clone was detected a few times. The J gene is TRBJ2-7, the V gene TRBV6-5, with D possibly TRBD2 on 5 matching bases. The V gene lost 0 bases and the J gene lost 3 bases, with 9 bases spanning the gap. The CDR3 is 14 amino acids. Germline V gene data show CDR1 as MNHEY and CDR2 as SVGAGI. The CDR3 spells CASSYSAGDYEQYF. The DNA of the CDR3 is TGTGCCAGCAGTTACTCGGCCGGGGACTACGAGCAGTACTTC.

Only one count was recorded for this clone. The gene calls are TRBV4-2 and TRBJ2-5; 10 bases agree with TRBD2. CDR1 and CDR2 from the germline V gene are LGHNA and YNFKEQ. J was trimmed by 1 base and V by 1 base; bases with no gene match: 0. This CDR3 has 15 amino acids. In DNA, the CDR3 is TGTGCCAGCAGCCAAGGGACTAGCGGCCAAGAGACCCAGTACTTC. Encoded protein: CASSQGTSGQETQYF.

The V gene is TRBV9, the J gene TRBJ2-2; tentative D call: TRBD2 (6 bases). This CDR3 spans 16 amino acids. The germline V gene encodes CDR1 SGDLS and CDR2 YYNGEE. Trimming left V 3 bases short and J 5 bases short, with 17 bases between. The CDR3: CASSAQIGRATGELFF. The DNA for the CDR3 is TGTGCCAGCAGCGCTCAAATCGGGAGAGCAACCGGGGAGCTGTTTTTT. Looking up the rest from reference TRBV9 and TRBJ2-2 gives the full variable domain: DSGVTQTPKHLITATGQRVTLRCSPRSGDLSVYWYQQSLDQGLQFLIQYYNGEERAKGNILERFSAQQFPDLHSELNLSSLELGDSALYFCASSAQIGRATGELFFGEGSRLTVL.

The chain is built from TRBV7-8 and TRBJ2-7, with TRBD1 identical over 12 bases. Germline CDR1 and CDR2: SGHVS and FQNEAQ. Trimming at V came to 5 bases and at J to 7 bases, leaving 6 bases not matched to a gene. This CDR3 has 14 residues. CDR3 bases: TGTGCCAGCAGCAGCAGGGACAGGGGGCGAGAGCAGTACTTC. As protein: CASSSRDRGREQYF.

V usage is TRBV10-3 and J usage is TRBJ2-7; 9 positions match TRBD1. CDR3 length: 14 residues. Trimming removed 5 bases from V and 5 bases from J; junction bases left unmatched: 7. Germline loops: CDR1 ENHRY, CDR2 SYGVKD. DNA of the CDR3: TGTGCCATCAGTAACGGGACAGGGTTCCACGAGCAGTACTTC. Translated, it gives CAISNGTGFHEQYF.

This chain connects TRBV9 to TRBJ1-2, with D unclear. Germline CDR1 and CDR2: SGDLS and YYNGEE. This CDR3 has 15 residues. V was pared by 4 bases and J by 0 bases, with 13 bases between. The CDR3 DNA reads TGTGCCAGCAGCCCTACCCAGACGGCTAACTATGGCTACACCTTC. As protein: CASSPTQTANYGYTF.

This chain connects TRBV19 to TRBJ2-3; weak D call: TRBD1 (6 bases). This CDR3 is built from 19 residues. Germline V gene data show CDR1 as LNHDA and CDR2 as SQIVND (reference sequence). The V and J ends lost 4 bases and 3 bases respectively, with 26 bases between them. The CDR3: CASSTWAIVGGAATDTQYF. CDR3 nucleotide sequence: TGTGCCAGTAGTACCTGGGCCATTGTAGGGGGAGCAGCGACAGATACGCAGTATTTT.

The V call is TRBV6-5, the J call TRBJ2-7, with TRBD1 matching 9 bases. The CDR3 runs 14 residues. Germline values: CDR1 MNHEY, CDR2 SVGAGI. Unmatched junction bases numbered 3, after V lost 4 bases and J lost 2 bases. The CDR3 DNA is TGTGCCAGCAGTTCGACAGGGGGGCCCTACGAGCAGTACTTC. Its translation is CASSSTGGPYEQYF.

The V call is TRBV7-2, the J call TRBJ2-1; D is undetermined. Germline V lookup: CDR1 SGHTA, CDR2 FQGNSA. V was clipped by 5 bases and J by 7 bases, with 6 bases between them. The CDR3 runs to 11 residues. The CDR3 loop is CASSTSNEQFF. DNA of the CDR3: TGTGCCAGCAGCACCTCTAATGAGCAGTTCTTC.

This sequence joins TRBV14 and TRBJ1-6; 9 bases fit TRBD1. Per germline, CDR1 SGHDN and CDR2 FVKESK. The junction had 9 bases not matched to a gene; V was cut back by 5 bases and J by 10 bases. The CDR3 length is 15 residues. The CDR3 sequence is CASSEYRGQRSPLHF. For the CDR3, the DNA is TGTGCCAGCAGCGAATACAGGGGGCAAAGATCACCCCTCCACTTT.

This clone occurred a few times. This rearrangement joins TRBV28 to TRBJ1-2; TRBD1 is a possible D gene (5 bases). The CDR3 has 13 amino acids. Germline V gives CDR1 MDHEN, CDR2 SYDVKM. The V end lost 1 base, the J end lost 9 bases, and 12 bases lay between the germline ends. CDR3 amino acids: CASSLLKSGSYTF. The DNA of the CDR3 is TGTGCCAGCAGTTTATTAAAATCAGGGAGCTACACCTTC.

This sequence joins TRBV2 and TRBJ2-1, with 8 nucleotides matching TRBD2. The CDR3 is 15 amino acids. The germline V gene encodes CDR1 SNHLY and CDR2 FYNNEI. The J segment lost 4 bases and the V segment lost 6 bases, leaving 8 bases of the junction unmatched. CDR3 sequence (DNA): TGTGCCAGCAGCCTCGGGAGGGGGGGTTACAATGAGCAGTTCTTC. Encoded protein: CASSLGRGGYNEQFF.

This chain joins TRBV19 and TRBJ2-3, with 7 bases matching TRBD1. The CDR3 consists of 14 residues. The V and J ends lost 9 bases and 0 bases, in that order; junction bases with no gene match: 6. The germline gives CDR1 LNHDA, CDR2 SQIVND (reference sequence). CDR3 sequence reads: CASKVQGSTDTQYF. CDR3 nucleotides: TGTGCCAGCAAGGTACAGGGGAGCACAGATACGCAGTATTTT.

The rearrangement joins TRBV20-1 to TRBJ2-5, with D hard to call. Germline V lookup: CDR1 DFQATT, CDR2 SNEGSKA (reference sequence). The CDR3 loop spans 10 amino acids. V was cut by 6 bases and J by 7 bases, with 9 bases left in between. The CDR3 DNA sequence: TGCAGTGCCCCCATAGGGACCCAGTACTTC. Its protein product is CSAPIGTQYF.

This chain connects TRBV2 to TRBJ2-5; 10 positions match TRBD2. The germline CDR1 and CDR2 sequences are SNHLY and FYNNEI. The CDR3 runs 14 residues. V dropped 6 bases and J dropped 3; count of bases not matched to a gene: 4. The CDR3: CASSVLAGKETQYF. The CDR3 bases are TGTGCCAGCAGCGTACTAGCGGGAAAAGAGACCCAGTACTTC.

The rearrangement joins TRBV7-8 to TRBJ2-7; 10 nucleotides match TRBD2. This CDR3 spans 15 amino acids. Germline CDR1 and CDR2: SGHVS and FQNEAQ. V was clipped by 7 bases and J by 0 bases; unmatched bases: 6. The CDR3, as DNA: TGTGCCAGCACCTATAGCGGGAGGTCCTCCTACGAGCAGTACTTC. Translated, it gives CASTYSGRSSYEQYF.

The rearrangement joins TRBV2 to TRBJ1-1; the D is unclear. This CDR3 has 13 amino acids. Germline-derived CDR1 and CDR2 are SNHLY and FYNNEI. Trimming took 5 bases from V and 5 from J, leaving 12 bases between them. The CDR3 spells CASSKSAWTEAFF. The CDR3 DNA reads TGTGCCAGCAGTAAGTCCGCGTGGACTGAAGCTTTCTTT.

This clone has a single count. The chain has TRBV30 and TRBJ2-3; a weak D match, TRBD1 (5 bases). V lost 2 bases to trimming and J lost 2 bases, with 14 bases between them. Germline CDR1 and CDR2: GTSNPN and SVGIG (reference sequence). This CDR3 spans 15 amino acids. As DNA, the CDR3 is TGTGCCTGGAGTCCCGGACATCAGTACACAGATACGCAGTATTTT. The encoded protein is CAWSPGHQYTDTQYF.